Given below is one TCR beta chain in context. Its antigen is still unknown. Separate alpha and beta amplification began at the second PCR step. The beta constant-region primer was an equimolar mix of two oligonucleotides covering TRBC1 and TRBC2. TCRdb fed the UMI-ligation and nested PCR reads into MiXCR, producing one record per CDR3 protein. Among fewer than 40,000 distinct CDR3 sequences listed, 13% were seen once. These data come from a study of naive and memory T cell subsets. Broader study findings: TCR abundance followed a power law differing between naive and memory subsets.

Germline V gene lookup returns CDR1 ENHRY and CDR2 SYGVKD. This CDR3 is built from 12 residues. V was cut by 2 bases and J by 6 bases, with 7 bases left in between. The gene calls are TRBV10-3 and TRBJ1-2; unclear D gene. Sequencing was performed on effector memory CD4+ T cells from blood. Subset meaning: effector memory, CD45RA- CD27-. This receptor was taken from a human donor in good health. CDR3 sequence reads: CAISEGSHGYTF. Written as DNA, the CDR3 is TGTGCCATCAGTGAGGGTAGTCATGGCTACACCTTC.